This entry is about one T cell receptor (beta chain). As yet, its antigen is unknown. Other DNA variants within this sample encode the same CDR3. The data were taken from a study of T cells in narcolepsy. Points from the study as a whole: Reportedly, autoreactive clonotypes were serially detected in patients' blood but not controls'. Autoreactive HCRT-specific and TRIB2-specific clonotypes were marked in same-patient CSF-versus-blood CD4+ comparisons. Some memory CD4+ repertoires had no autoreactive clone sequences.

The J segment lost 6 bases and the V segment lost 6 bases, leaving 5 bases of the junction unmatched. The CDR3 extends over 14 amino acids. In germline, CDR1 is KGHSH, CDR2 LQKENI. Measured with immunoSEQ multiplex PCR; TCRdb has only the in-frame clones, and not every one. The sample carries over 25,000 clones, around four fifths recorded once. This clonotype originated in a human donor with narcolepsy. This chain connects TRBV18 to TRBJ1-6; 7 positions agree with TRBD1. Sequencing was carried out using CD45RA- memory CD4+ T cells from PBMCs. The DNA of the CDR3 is TGTGCCAGCTCCCGACAGGGTGGTAATTCACCCCTCCACTTT. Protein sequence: CASSRQGGNSPLHF.